This TCR beta chain was obtained from a study of blood T cells in healthy people across ages. In terms of origin and age, donors were healthy Caucasian individuals from Russia aged about 6 to 95. Together with a sample-barcoded 5' primer, a J-beta primer mix was included in a second PCR lasting about 7 to 11 cycles. Template switching added a 12-random-nucleotide identifier to every cDNA molecule. TCRdb processed the 5' RACE reads anew with MiXCR; each CDR3 protein has one entry. The data contain hundreds of thousands of distinct CDR3 sequences, around 49% of them singletons. Trimming left V 6 bases short and J 6 bases short, with 14 bases between. The CDR3 consists of 12 residues. Germline V gene lookup returns CDR1 DFQATT and CDR2 SNEGSKA (reference sequence). With respect to this clonotype: Its antigen remains unknown.

General study points: Among long-lived donors, naive CD4+ cells were more numerous and diversity higher than in aged donors. In these data, TCR beta diversity tracked strongly with naive T cell percentage.

The sample was blood. The V gene is TRBV20-1, the J gene TRBJ1-2; D is ambiguous. The sequence was collected from a woman in her sixties in good health. CDR3: CSAVGLGDGYTF. CDR3 nucleotides: TGCAGTGCAGTAGGGCTTGGAGATGGCTACACCTTC.